Below, 24 T cell receptor beta chains from the same sample are listed, as sequenced in a study of T cells in Graves' hyperthyroidism and ophthalmopathy (dated by TCRdb to between 2019 and 2020). Library generation was performed with multiplex PCR. The instrument was an Illumina HiSeq 2000. Amplification of TCR beta CDR3 regions was carried out from RNA transcripts. The first round of RT-PCR for the TCR CDR3 was performed with the HTBI primer set and the Qiagen OneStep RT-PCR kit. Using fastp trimming at Q25 and MiXCR clonotype assembly, TCRdb reanalyzed the public sequencing data and kept in-frame beta chains. One record per CDR3 amino acid sequence lists the most common genes and DNA. This sample holds around 50,000 distinct CDR3 sequences; approximately 48% were observed only once. The top ten hold just over 9% of the sample. Material for sequencing was blood. These receptor sequences come from a woman in her forties or fifties with Graves' ophthalmopathy.

V is TRBV18 and J is TRBJ2-5; D remains ambiguous. V lost 3 bases and J 5 bases, leaving 10 bases between the germline ends. The germline V gene encodes CDR1 KGHSH and CDR2 LQKENI. The CDR3 is 13 amino acids. The CDR3 is CASSPQDRETQYF. The CDR3 DNA follows: TGTGCCAGCTCACCCCAGGATAGGGAGACCCAGTACTTC.

This clonotype appeared many times. The V and J genes are TRBV6-6 and TRBJ2-3; 8 nucleotides line up with TRBD2. The trim removed 4 bases at V and 1 base at J, leaving 7 bases unmatched. This CDR3 spans 16 amino acids. CDR1 is MNHNY, CDR2 SVGAGI, per germline (reference sequence). The CDR3 protein is CASSFTGGRGTDTQYF. As DNA, the CDR3 is TGTGCCAGCAGTTTCACGGGGGGGCGGGGCACAGATACGCAGTATTTT.

Points on this clonotype: Compared with germline, one end of the junction differs, possibly owing to a read error. The rearrangement uses TRBV28 and TRBJ2-7, with a tentative D call TRBD2 (6 bases). The CDR3 is 15 amino acids. Looked up from germline, CDR1 is MDHEN and CDR2 is SYDVKM. The CDR3 DNA reads as TGTGCCAGCATAGGAGCGGGTTCTTTTTCCTACGAGCAGCACTTC. It codes for CASIGAGSFSYEQHF.

V usage is TRBV5-1 and J usage is TRBJ2-3, with D uncertain. V was shortened by 0 bases and J by 1 base, with 12 bases between the two germline ends. The CDR3 spans 16 residues. From germline, CDR1 is SGHRS and CDR2 YFSETQ. The CDR3 region has the DNA TGCGCCAGCAGCTTGGAGCAAGTCTCACGCACAGATACGCAGTATTTT. It codes for CASSLEQVSRTDTQYF.

The table lists this clonotype with many counts. V is TRBV7-6 and J is TRBJ2-2, with 9 bases identical to TRBD2. Germline V gives CDR1 SGHVS, CDR2 FNYEAQ. This CDR3 region has 16 residues. With V trimmed by 5 bases and J by 0 bases, 4 bases remained unmatched. The CDR3 loop is CASSQAGGPNTGELFF. The CDR3, as DNA: TGTGCCAGCAGCCAAGCGGGGGGACCGAACACCGGGGAGCTGTTTTTT.

On this clonotype: Relative to the germline gene, one junction end is altered; a read error may explain this. The chain is built from TRBV7-8 and TRBJ2-6; 9 bases agree with TRBD1. The germline V gene has CDR1 SGHVS and CDR2 FQNEAQ. There are 19 residues in the CDR3. CDR3 in DNA: TGTGCCAGCAGCTTTTTGCGACGGGACAGGGCCTCTGGAGCCAACGTCCCGACTTTC. Encoded protein: CASSFLRRDRASGANVPTF.

This clonotype is termed medium-sized. The chain joins TRBV10-3 to TRBJ1-1; D call uncertain. Trimming cost V 11 bases and J 0 bases, with 13 bases left between them. The CDR3 runs 13 residues. CDR1 is ENHRY, CDR2 SYGVKD, per germline. CDR3 residues: CAGSTAVNTEAFF. In nucleotides, the CDR3 is TGTGCCGGTTCAACCGCCGTGAACACTGAAGCTTTCTTT.

This clonotype has at least ten counts. The gene calls are TRBV6-6 and TRBJ2-7, with 8 positions matching TRBD2. Germline V lookup: CDR1 MNHNY, CDR2 SVGAGI (reference sequence). The V segment lost 3 bases and the J segment 3 bases; nucleotides outside the gene matches: 22. The CDR3 spans 20 residues. The CDR3 sequence is CASSYAGGGTTSSSSYEQYF. In nucleotides, the CDR3 is TGTGCCAGCAGTTATGCGGGGGGCGGGACAACGTCGTCGAGTAGCTACGAGCAGTACTTC.

This clonotype was counted at least ten times. J is TRBJ1-5 and V is TRBV28; D not resolved. The CDR3 totals 14 residues. The germline V and J ends were trimmed by 8 bases and 0 bases, with 11 bases remaining between them. Germline V gene sequence: CDR1 MDHEN, CDR2 SYDVKM. This chain's CDR3 is CASQTVDSNQPQHF. CDR3 nucleotides: TGTGCCAGCCAAACGGTCGATAGCAATCAGCCCCAGCATTTT. The full variable domain, with the rest looked up from reference TRBV28 and TRBJ1-5, is DVKVTQSSRYLVKRTGEKVFLECVQDMDHENMFWYRQDPGLGLRLIYFSYDVKMKEKGDIPEGYSVSREKKERFSLILESASTNQTSMYLCASQTVDSNQPQHFGDGTRLSIL.

The genes are TRBV19 and TRBJ1-6; a weak D match, TRBD1 (5 bases). V dropped 7 bases and J dropped 7 bases, with 14 bases sitting between them. In germline, CDR1 is LNHDA, CDR2 SQIVND (reference sequence). This CDR3 comprises 14 residues. CDR3 nucleotides: TGTGCCAGTACCTTCGGTCGGGGGAATTCACCCCTCCACTTT. This codes for CASTFGRGNSPLHF.

This clonotype was seen a handful of times. An end of the junction differs from the germline gene, which may be a read error. The chain couples TRBV20-1 to TRBJ2-3; D is tentatively TRBD1 or TRBD2 (5 bases each). This CDR3 contains 13 residues. Germline loops: CDR1 DFQATT, CDR2 SNEGSKA (reference sequence). CDR3 DNA sequence: TGCAGTGCCAAGAAGGGGAGCACAGATAGGCAGTATTTT. As protein: CSAKKGSTDRQYF.

This clonotype was detected ten times or more. This chain links TRBV20-1 with TRBJ2-3; 10 positions match TRBD2. Per germline, CDR1 DFQATT and CDR2 SNEGSKA (reference sequence). The CDR3 is 13 residues long. The junction had 6 bases not matched to a gene; V was cut back by 6 bases and J by 6 bases. Here the CDR3 reads CSAHLTSGDTQYF. The CDR3 DNA is TGCAGTGCCCACCTGACTAGCGGGGATACGCAGTATTTT.

In its sample, this clonotype was seen many times. The chain joins TRBV7-6 to TRBJ2-1; 14 positions match TRBD2. V lost 1 base to trimming and J lost 0 bases; unmatched junction nucleotides: 5. CDR1 is SGHVS, CDR2 FNYEAQ, per germline. The CDR3 covers 19 residues. Here the CDR3 DNA reads TGTGCCAGCAGCTTAGGACTAGCGGGAGGGTCGAGCTCCTACAATGAGCAGTTCTTC. This encodes CASSLGLAGGSSSYNEQFF.

In its sample, this clonotype was seen a few times. This sequence joins TRBV4-3 and TRBJ2-1; 12 positions agree with TRBD2. Germline values: CDR1 LGHNA, CDR2 YSLEER. V trimming: 4 bases; J trimming: 9 bases; junction bases outside the gene matches: 22. The CDR3 length is 20 residues. The CDR3, as DNA: TGCGCCAGCAGCCCGACTCACAGGGGCCCTAGCGGGAGGGCCTGGGTTGAGCAGTTCTTC. Its protein product is CASSPTHRGPSGRAWVEQFF.

This clonotype was detected ten times or more. The gene calls are TRBV6-6 and TRBJ2-3, with TRBD1 matching over 7 bases. The V segment lost 6 bases and the J segment 4 bases; nucleotides outside the gene matches: 16. CDR1 is MNHNY and CDR2 is SVGAGI in the germline V gene (reference sequence). The CDR3 is 17 residues long. In DNA form, the CDR3 reads TGTGCCAGCAGCCATAGGCCCTCGGGACAGCCTCCAGATACGCAGTATTTT. This gives the protein CASSHRPSGQPPDTQYF.

Comments on this clonotype: Germline and junction disagree at one end, which may indicate a read error. This rearrangement joins TRBV29-1 to TRBJ2-7, with D possibly TRBD2 on 7 matching bases. Germline assignment: CDR1 SQVTM and CDR2 ANQGSEA. CDR3 size: 13 residues. CDR3 in amino acids: CRVEPGGRYEQYF. CDR3 nucleotide sequence: TGCCGCGTTGAACCGGGGGGCAGGTACGAGCAGTACTTC.

The CDR3 protein is CASRSGIPPREQFF. The CDR3 nucleotides read TGTGCCAGCAGGAGCGGGATCCCCCCGAGGGAGCAGTTCTTC. The V and J genes are TRBV12-3 or TRBV12-4 and TRBJ2-1; TRBD2 agrees at 7 bases. CDR3 length: 14 amino acids. V gave up 6 bases and J gave up 10 bases; unmatched junction bases: 12.

The chain has TRBV24-1 and TRBJ2-2; 13 bases align to TRBD2. The CDR3 sequence is 18 residues long. Losses at the gene ends were 3 bases for V and 5 bases for J; bases not matched to a gene: 8. The germline V gene encodes CDR1 KGHDR and CDR2 SFDVKD. As DNA, the CDR3 is TGTGCCACCAGTGATGGACTAGCGGGAGAGAAGGGGACCGGGGAGCTGTTTTTT. It encodes CATSDGLAGEKGTGELFF.

V is TRBV10-1 and J is TRBJ2-3; 8 bases map to TRBD1. J lost 1 base, V lost 10 bases, and 1 base had no gene match. The CDR3 extends over 12 amino acids. CDR1 is WNHNN, CDR2 SYGVQD, per germline (reference sequence). CDR3 bases: TGCGCCACAGGGGGCGGCACAGATACGCAGTATTTT. Its protein product is CATGGGTDTQYF.

This sequence joins TRBV14 and TRBJ2-5; D not resolved. The CDR3 is made up of 15 amino acids. From germline, CDR1 is SGHDN and CDR2 FVKESK. Trimming stripped 1 base from V and 4 bases from J, with 13 bases between. The CDR3 bases are TGTGCCAGCAGCCAAGGTCGGCCGACCGGAGAGACCCAGTACTTC. Translated: CASSQGRPTGETQYF.

V usage is TRBV10-3 and J usage is TRBJ2-3, with 7 bases lining up with TRBD1. V lost 3 bases to trimming and J lost 1 base; unmatched junction nucleotides: 1. This CDR3 is 14 amino acids long. CDR1 and CDR2 (germline): ENHRY, SYGVKD. CDR3 loop: CAISDDRGTDTQYF. CDR3 nucleotide sequence: TGTGCCATCAGTGACGACAGGGGCACAGATACGCAGTATTTT.

A note on this clonotype: At one end the junction does not follow the germline gene, possibly because of a read error. The chain joins TRBV15 to TRBJ2-1; 8 bases match TRBD1. The CDR3 is 15 residues long. The germline V gene has CDR1 LNHNV and CDR2 YYDKDF (reference sequence). The CDR3 is CQQLFRQGTYNEQFF. The CDR3 DNA reads TGCCAGCAGTTATTCAGACAGGGGACCTACAATGAGCAGTTCTTC. Drawing the rest from reference TRBV15 and TRBJ2-1, the complete variable domain is DAMVIQNPRYQVTQFGKPVTLSCSQTLNHNVMYWYQQKSSQAPKLLFHYYDKDFNNEADTPDNFQSRRPNTSFCFLDIRSPGLGDTAMYLCQQLFRQGTYNEQFFGPGTRLTVL.

The chain links TRBV7-9 to TRBJ1-4; TRBD1 might be the D (5 bases). The CDR3 runs 13 residues. The germline V gene encodes CDR1 SEHNR and CDR2 FQNEAQ (reference sequence). V dropped 6 bases and J dropped 12 bases, with 17 bases sitting between them. The CDR3 region is CASSPDGAFELFF. The CDR3 DNA is TGTGCCAGCAGTCCGGACGGGGCATTCGAACTGTTTTTT.

The genes are TRBV20-1 and TRBJ1-1, with D possibly being TRBD1 (6 bases). The CDR3 loop spans 12 amino acids. Germline loops: CDR1 DFQATT, CDR2 SNEGSKA (reference sequence). V lost 3 bases, J lost 7 bases, and 12 bases lay in between. The CDR3 nucleotides are TGCAGTGCTAGGGGACAAGTCAATGAAGCTTTCTTT. Translating it yields CSARGQVNEAFF.